This T cell receptor (beta chain) was observed in a study of graft-versus-host responses after intestinal transplantation. Overall study results and limits: Some patients had graft-donor T cell macrochimerism, and their allografts showed high graft-versus-host to host-versus-graft clonal ratios. GvH clones occurred in recipient marrow; some first appeared in ileum or blood.

To note about this clone: The antigen remains undetermined.

Profiling relied on immunoSEQ multiplex PCR, and the TCRdb table lists in-frame clones only, not all of them. This table holds 70,000 or so clones, 75% to 90% found once. This CDR3 is built from 14 residues. Per germline, CDR1 SGHTS and CDR2 YDEGEE. The ends were cut back, 0 bases at V and 4 bases at J, with 8 bases in the middle. This TCR came from a human donor who was the organ donor for an intestinal transplant. The sequences come from unstimulated CD4+ T cells sorted from spleen or lymph node cells, collected before transplant. This chain joins TRBV5-8 and TRBJ1-5; D might be TRBD1 (6 bases). The CDR3 here is CASSLEGGNQPQHF. CDR3 coding DNA: TGTGCCAGCAGCTTGGAGGGGGGGAATCAGCCCCAGCATTTT.